Listed below are T cell receptor beta chains from one sample, sequenced in a study of cytomegalovirus exposure and HLA in healthy donors. Generated by immunoSEQ multiplex PCR, the TCRdb table keeps only in-frame clones and is missing some. The repertoire holds more than 95,000 clones, with around four fifths as singletons. Sequenced: PBMCs. These TCRs come from a man younger than 30 in good health and CMV-seropositive. The CDR3 runs from the conserved cysteine through the conserved F or W.

TRBV5-1	TRBJ1-5	CASSLGANQPQHF
TRBV14	TRBJ2-1	CASSQEGWGGHEQFF
TRBV6-5	TRBJ2-1	CASSPRSNYNEQFF
TRBV7-2	TRBJ2-5	CASSLGRTKETQYF
TRBV6-6	TRBJ2-1	CASAGGNNEQFF
TRBV27	TRBJ2-7	CASSQARLRAGGYEQYF
TRBV6-6	TRBJ2-6	CASYSGANVLTF
TRBV6-1	TRBJ2-5	CASTNRDGVQETQYF
TRBV11-2	TRBJ2-1	CASSLDGTYYNEQFF
TRBV30	TRBJ2-3	CAWRRTGGYTDTQYF